This entry concerns a single T cell receptor beta chain. The antigen remains undetermined. V was shortened by 6 bases and J by 7 bases, with 21 bases between the two germline ends. Germline lookup yields CDR1 MNHEY and CDR2 SVGAGI. The CDR3 sequence is 15 residues long. These data belong to a study of cytotoxic CD8 clonotypes in ibrutinib-treated CLL. General study results and limits: Public clonotypes, found uncommonly, either contracted or stayed stable on treatment.

TCRdb's table, derived via immunoSEQ multiplex PCR, lists solely in-frame clones and lacks some. The sample carries tens of thousands of clones, about two thirds recorded once. The sample in question was PBMCs, obtained after 12 months of ibrutinib treatment. This clonotype was sampled from a human donor with chronic lymphocytic leukemia. The chain links TRBV6-5 to TRBJ1-2; D uncertain. The chain's CDR3 is CASRKNPNSILGYTF. The CDR3 nucleotides read TGTGCCAGCAGGAAAAACCCTAACTCCATCCTTGGCTACACCTTC.